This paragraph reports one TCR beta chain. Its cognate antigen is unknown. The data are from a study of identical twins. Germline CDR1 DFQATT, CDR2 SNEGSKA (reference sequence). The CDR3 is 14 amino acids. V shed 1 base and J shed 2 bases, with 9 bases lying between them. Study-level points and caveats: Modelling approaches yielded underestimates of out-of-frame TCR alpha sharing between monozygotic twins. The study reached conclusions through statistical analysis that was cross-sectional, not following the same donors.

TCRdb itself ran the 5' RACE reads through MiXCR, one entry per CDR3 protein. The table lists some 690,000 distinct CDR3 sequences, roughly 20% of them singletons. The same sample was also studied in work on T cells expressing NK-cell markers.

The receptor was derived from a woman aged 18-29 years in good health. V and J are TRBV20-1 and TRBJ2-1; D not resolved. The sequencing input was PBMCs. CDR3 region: CSARVELAYNEQFF. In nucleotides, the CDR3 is TGCAGTGCTAGAGTCGAGCTCGCCTACAATGAGCAGTTCTTC.